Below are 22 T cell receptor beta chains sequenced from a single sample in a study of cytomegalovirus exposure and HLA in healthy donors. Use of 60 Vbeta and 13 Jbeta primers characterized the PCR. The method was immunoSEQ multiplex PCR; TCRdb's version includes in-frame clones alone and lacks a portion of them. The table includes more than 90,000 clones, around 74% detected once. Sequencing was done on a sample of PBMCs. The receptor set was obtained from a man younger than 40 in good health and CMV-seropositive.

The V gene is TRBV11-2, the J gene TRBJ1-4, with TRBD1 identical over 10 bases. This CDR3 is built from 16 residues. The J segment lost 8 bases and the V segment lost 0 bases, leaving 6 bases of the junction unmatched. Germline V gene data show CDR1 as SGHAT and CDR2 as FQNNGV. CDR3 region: CASSLESGQGWEKLFF. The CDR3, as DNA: TGTGCCAGCAGCTTAGAGTCGGGACAGGGGTGGGAAAAACTGTTTTTT.

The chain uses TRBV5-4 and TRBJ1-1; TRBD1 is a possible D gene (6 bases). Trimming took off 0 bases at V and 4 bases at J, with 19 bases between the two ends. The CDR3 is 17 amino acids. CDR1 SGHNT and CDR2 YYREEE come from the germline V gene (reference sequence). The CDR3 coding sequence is TGTGCCAGCAGCTTGGAAAACAGGGCCCTCGGGTCCACTGAAGCTTTCTTT. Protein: CASSLENRALGSTEAFF.

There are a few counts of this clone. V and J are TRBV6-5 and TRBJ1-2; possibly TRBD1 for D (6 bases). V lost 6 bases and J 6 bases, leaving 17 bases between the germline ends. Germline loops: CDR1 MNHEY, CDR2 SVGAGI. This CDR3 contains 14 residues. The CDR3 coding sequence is TGTGCCAGCAGCTACGGGTTACAGGGCCATGGCTACACCTTC. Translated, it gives CASSYGLQGHGYTF.

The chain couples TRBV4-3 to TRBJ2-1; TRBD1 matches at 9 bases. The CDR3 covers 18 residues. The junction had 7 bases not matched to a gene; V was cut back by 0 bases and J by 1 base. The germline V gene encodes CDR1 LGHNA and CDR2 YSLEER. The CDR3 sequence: CASSQEATGGSSYNEQFF. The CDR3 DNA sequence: TGCGCCAGCAGCCAAGAAGCGACAGGGGGTTCGTCCTACAATGAGCAGTTCTTC.

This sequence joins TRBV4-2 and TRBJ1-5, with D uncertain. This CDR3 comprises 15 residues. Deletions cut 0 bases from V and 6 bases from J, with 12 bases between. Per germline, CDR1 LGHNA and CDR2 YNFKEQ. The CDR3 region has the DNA TGTGCCAGCAGCCAAGATAATCGGAGGGCTCAGCCCCAGCATTTT. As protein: CASSQDNRRAQPQHF.

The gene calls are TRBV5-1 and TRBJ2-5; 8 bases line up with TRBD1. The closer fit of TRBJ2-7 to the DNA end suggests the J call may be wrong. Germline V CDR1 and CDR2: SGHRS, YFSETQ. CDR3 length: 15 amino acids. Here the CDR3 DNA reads TGCGCCAGCAGCGCGTCAGGGGGCCTCACCTACGAGCAGTACTTC. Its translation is CASSASGGLTYEQYF.

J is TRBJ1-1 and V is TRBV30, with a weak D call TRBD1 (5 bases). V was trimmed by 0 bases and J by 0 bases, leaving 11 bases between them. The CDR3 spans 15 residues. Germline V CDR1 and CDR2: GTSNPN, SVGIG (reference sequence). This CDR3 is CAWSVRGRLNTEAFF. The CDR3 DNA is TGTGCCTGGAGTGTAAGGGGCCGGTTGAACACTGAAGCTTTCTTT.

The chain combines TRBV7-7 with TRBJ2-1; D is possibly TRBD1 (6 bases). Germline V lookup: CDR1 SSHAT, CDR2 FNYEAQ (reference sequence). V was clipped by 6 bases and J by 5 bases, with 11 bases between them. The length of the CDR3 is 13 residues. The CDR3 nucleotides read TGTGCCAGCAGTGTGGACAGAAACAATGAGCAGTTCTTC. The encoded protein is CASSVDRNNEQFF.

The CDR3 DNA reads as TGTGCCAGCTCACCACAGGCAGGTGACAATTCACCCCTCCACTTT. As protein: CASSPQAGDNSPLHF. The V and J genes are TRBV18 and TRBJ1-6; D unresolved. Germline CDR1 KGHSH, CDR2 LQKENI. This CDR3 has 15 residues. The V and J ends lost 1 base and 7 bases respectively, with 11 bases between them.

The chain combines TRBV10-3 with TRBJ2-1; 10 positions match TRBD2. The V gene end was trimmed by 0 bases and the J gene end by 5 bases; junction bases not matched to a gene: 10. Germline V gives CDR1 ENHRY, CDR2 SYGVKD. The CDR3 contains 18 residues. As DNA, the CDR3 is TGTGCCATCAGTGAGTCGCAGCGGGGGGGCCGGGTGGACAATGAGCAGTTCTTC. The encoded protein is CAISESQRGGRVDNEQFF.

The CDR3: CASSEAYENTEAFF. The CDR3 nucleotides read TGTGCCAGCAGTGAAGCCTACGAGAACACTGAAGCTTTCTTT. V and J are TRBV2 and TRBJ1-1, with D unclear. This CDR3 has 14 amino acids. Germline V gene lookup returns CDR1 SNHLY and CDR2 FYNNEI. V was pared by 0 bases and J by 1 base, with 6 bases between. The whole variable domain, filled in from reference TRBV2 and TRBJ1-1, reads EPEVTQTPSHQVTQMGQEVILRCVPISNHLYFYWYRQILGQKVEFLVSFYNNEISEKSEIFDDQFSVERPDGSNFTLKIRSTKLEDSAMYFCASSEAYENTEAFFGQGTRLTVV.

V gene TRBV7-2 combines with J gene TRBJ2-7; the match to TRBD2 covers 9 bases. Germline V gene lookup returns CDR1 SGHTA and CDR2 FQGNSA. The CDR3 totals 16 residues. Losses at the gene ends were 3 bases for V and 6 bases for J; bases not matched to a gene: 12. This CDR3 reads CASSLNGGGASGEQYF. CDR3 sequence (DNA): TGTGCCAGCAGCTTGAACGGCGGGGGGGCCTCCGGCGAGCAGTACTTC.

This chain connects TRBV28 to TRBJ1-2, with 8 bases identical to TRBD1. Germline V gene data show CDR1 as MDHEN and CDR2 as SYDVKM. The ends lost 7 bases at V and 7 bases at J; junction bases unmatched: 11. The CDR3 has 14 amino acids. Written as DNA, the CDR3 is TGTGCCAGCATTACAGGGGGAACGAGTAGTGGCTACACCTTC. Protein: CASITGGTSSGYTF.

The CDR3 spells CASRLSGISYEQYF. CDR3 DNA: TGTGCCAGTAGGTTATCGGGGATCTCCTACGAGCAGTACTTC. The chain links TRBV6-1 to TRBJ2-7; tentative D call: TRBD2 (5 bases). CDR1 is MNHNS and CDR2 is SASEGT in the germline V gene. Trimming took off 9 bases at V and 0 bases at J, with 15 bases between the two ends. The CDR3 has 14 amino acids.

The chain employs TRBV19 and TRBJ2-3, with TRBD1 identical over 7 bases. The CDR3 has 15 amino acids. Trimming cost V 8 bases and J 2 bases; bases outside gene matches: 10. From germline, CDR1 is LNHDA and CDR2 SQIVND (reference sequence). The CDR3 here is CASGVRGQTTDTQYF. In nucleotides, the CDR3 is TGTGCCAGTGGCGTAAGGGGACAGACCACAGATACGCAGTATTTT.

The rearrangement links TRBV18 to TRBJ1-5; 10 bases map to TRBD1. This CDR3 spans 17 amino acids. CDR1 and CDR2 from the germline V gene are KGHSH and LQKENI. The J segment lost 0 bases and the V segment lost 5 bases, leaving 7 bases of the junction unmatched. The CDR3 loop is CASSADRGVYSNQPQHF. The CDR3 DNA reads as TGTGCCAGCTCAGCGGACAGGGGGGTCTATAGCAATCAGCCCCAGCATTTT.

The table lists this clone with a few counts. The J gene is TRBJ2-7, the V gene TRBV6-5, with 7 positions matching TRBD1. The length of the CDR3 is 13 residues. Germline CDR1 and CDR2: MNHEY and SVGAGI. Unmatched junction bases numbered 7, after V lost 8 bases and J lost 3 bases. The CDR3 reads CASQTGTDYEQYF. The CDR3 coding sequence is TGTGCCAGCCAGACCGGGACAGACTACGAGCAGTACTTC.

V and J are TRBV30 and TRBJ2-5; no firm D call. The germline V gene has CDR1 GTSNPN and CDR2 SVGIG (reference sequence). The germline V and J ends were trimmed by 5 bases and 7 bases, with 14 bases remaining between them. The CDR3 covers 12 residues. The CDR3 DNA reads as TGTGCCTGGTCCACCTCGCCGGGGACCCAGTACTTC. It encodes CAWSTSPGTQYF.

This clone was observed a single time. This chain's CDR3 is CASSLSYRVLAEQYF. The CDR3 coding sequence is TGTGCCAGCAGCTTGTCCTACAGGGTATTGGCCGAGCAGTACTTC. This chain uses TRBV7-8 with TRBJ2-7, with D perhaps TRBD1 (6 bases). This CDR3 spans 15 amino acids. The ends were cut back, 3 bases at V and 6 bases at J, with 18 bases in the middle. Germline loops: CDR1 SGHVS, CDR2 FQNEAQ.

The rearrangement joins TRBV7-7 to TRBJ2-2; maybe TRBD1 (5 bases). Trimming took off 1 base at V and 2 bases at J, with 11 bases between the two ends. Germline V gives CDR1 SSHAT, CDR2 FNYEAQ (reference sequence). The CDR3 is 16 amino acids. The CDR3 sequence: CASSLVTGQNTGELFF. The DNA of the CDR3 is TGTGCCAGCAGCTTAGTAACAGGCCAAAACACCGGGGAGCTGTTTTTT.

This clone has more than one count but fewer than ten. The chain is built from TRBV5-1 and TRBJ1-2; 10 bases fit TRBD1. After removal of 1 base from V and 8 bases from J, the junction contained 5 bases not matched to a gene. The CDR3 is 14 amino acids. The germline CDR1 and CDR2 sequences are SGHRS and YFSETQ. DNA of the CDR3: TGCGCCAGCAGCTTGTCGGGGACAGGGGACGGCTACACCTTC. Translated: CASSLSGTGDGYTF. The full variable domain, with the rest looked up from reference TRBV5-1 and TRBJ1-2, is KAGVTQTPRYLIKTRGQQVTLSCSPISGHRSVSWYQQTPGQGLQFLFEYFSETQRNKGNFPGRFSGRQFSNSRSEMNVSTLELGDSALYLCASSLSGTGDGYTFGSGTRLTVV.

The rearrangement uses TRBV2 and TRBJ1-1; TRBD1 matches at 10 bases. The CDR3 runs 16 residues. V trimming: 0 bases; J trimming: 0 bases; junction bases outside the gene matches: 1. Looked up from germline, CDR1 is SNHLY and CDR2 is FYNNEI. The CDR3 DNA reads TGTGCCAGCAGTGAAGCGGGACAGGGGATGAACACTGAAGCTTTCTTT. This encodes CASSEAGQGMNTEAFF.